A single sample is the source of the 8 T cell receptor beta chains below, sequenced in a study of shared clonotypes between healthy human individuals. Selected positively for CCR7 and CD45RO-negative, naive CD8 cells excluded terminally differentiated effector memory CD45RA+ cells. Profiling relied on immunoSEQ multiplex PCR, and the TCRdb table lists in-frame clones only, not all of them. Of about 2.1 million clones listed, just over 90% are singletons. The sequencing input was naive CD8+ T cells from PBMCs. Receptor source: a young man in good health. Some clones in this sample may be carry-over from other donors' samples.

The chain links TRBV4-2 to TRBJ2-7; D may be TRBD2 (5 bases). Between the trimmed V and J ends, which lost 0 bases and 4 bases, there was a span of 13 bases. This CDR3 comprises 15 residues. From germline, CDR1 is LGHNA and CDR2 YNFKEQ. In nucleotides, the CDR3 is TGTGCCAGCAGCCAAGATCTCGGCGGGTTTTACGAGCAGTACTTC. Translated: CASSQDLGGFYEQYF.

The V call is TRBV10-3, the J call TRBJ2-5, with D perhaps TRBD1 or TRBD2 (5 bases each). This CDR3 spans 14 amino acids. The V end lost 4 bases, the J end lost 5 bases, and 14 bases lay between the germline ends. The V gene's germline CDR1 is ENHRY and CDR2 SYGVKD. CDR3 nucleotides: TGTGCCATCAGTGCAACAGGTGGGGGTGAGACCCAGTACTTC. Its translation is CAISATGGGETQYF.

The chain is built from TRBV29-1 and TRBJ2-7; D is perhaps TRBD1 (5 bases). There are 13 residues in the CDR3. Per germline, CDR1 SQVTM and CDR2 ANQGSEA. V was cut by 4 bases and J by 6 bases, with 16 bases left in between. The DNA for the CDR3 is TGCAGCGTTGCTACAGGCCTCCTAAGCGAGCAGTACTTC. Its translation: CSVATGLLSEQYF.

This clone was observed a few times. The chain links TRBV28 to TRBJ1-1, with a possible D match to TRBD1 (5 bases). CDR3 length: 13 amino acids. Germline-derived CDR1 and CDR2 are MDHEN and SYDVKM. V was pared by 6 bases and J by 7 bases, with 15 bases between. The DNA for the CDR3 is TGTGCCAGCAGACCAACAGGAATTGGTGAAGCTTTCTTT. Protein: CASRPTGIGEAFF.

The chain joins TRBV4-3 to TRBJ2-1; perhaps TRBD2 as D (6 bases). In germline, CDR1 is LGHNA, CDR2 YSLEER. V gave up 3 bases and J gave up 0 bases, with 15 bases separating them. CDR3 length equals 17 residues. As DNA, the CDR3 is TGCGCCAGCAGCCAGGAACTCCCGACTAGCTCCTACAATGAGCAGTTCTTC. Its protein is CASSQELPTSSYNEQFF.

The chain recombines TRBV5-1 with TRBJ2-7; D uncertain. The V gene lost 2 bases and the J gene lost 2 bases, with 8 bases spanning the gap. Germline assignment: CDR1 SGHRS and CDR2 YFSETQ. The CDR3 covers 13 residues. CDR3 sequence (DNA): TGCGCCAGCAGCTTCGCGGCCACCTACGAGCAGTACTTC. It translates to CASSFAATYEQYF.

The gene calls are TRBV5-4 and TRBJ1-2; D is ambiguous. The CDR3 covers 14 residues. Trimming removed 0 bases from V and 3 bases from J, with 9 bases in between. In germline, CDR1 is SGHNT, CDR2 YYREEE (reference sequence). As DNA, the CDR3 is TGTGCCAGCAGCTTGGGCCCCGGAGACTATGGCTACACCTTC. This codes for CASSLGPGDYGYTF.

The J gene is TRBJ2-1, the V gene TRBV5-8; 8 positions match TRBD2. The CDR3 spans 16 residues. Germline values: CDR1 SGHTS, CDR2 YDEGEE. The ends lost 0 bases at V and 4 bases at J; junction bases unmatched: 6. CDR3 loop: CASSLATGGWYNEQFF. The CDR3 bases are TGTGCCAGCAGCTTGGCGACGGGAGGGTGGTACAATGAGCAGTTCTTC.